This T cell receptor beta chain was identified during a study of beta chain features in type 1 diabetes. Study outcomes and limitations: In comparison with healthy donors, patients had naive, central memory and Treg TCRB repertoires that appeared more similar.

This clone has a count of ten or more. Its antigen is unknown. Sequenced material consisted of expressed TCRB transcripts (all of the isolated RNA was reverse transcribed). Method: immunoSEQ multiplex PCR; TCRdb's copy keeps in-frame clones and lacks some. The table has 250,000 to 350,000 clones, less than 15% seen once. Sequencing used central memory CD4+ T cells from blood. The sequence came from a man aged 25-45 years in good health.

CDR3 residues: CAISESGGAPQHF. The CDR3 nucleotides read TGTGCCATCAGTGAGTCCGGGGGAGCGCCCCAGCATTTT. The rearrangement joins TRBV10-3 to TRBJ1-5; tentatively, D is TRBD1 (5 bases). V was trimmed by 0 bases and J by 9 bases, leaving 9 bases between them. This CDR3 has 13 amino acids. Germline V gene lookup returns CDR1 ENHRY and CDR2 SYGVKD.